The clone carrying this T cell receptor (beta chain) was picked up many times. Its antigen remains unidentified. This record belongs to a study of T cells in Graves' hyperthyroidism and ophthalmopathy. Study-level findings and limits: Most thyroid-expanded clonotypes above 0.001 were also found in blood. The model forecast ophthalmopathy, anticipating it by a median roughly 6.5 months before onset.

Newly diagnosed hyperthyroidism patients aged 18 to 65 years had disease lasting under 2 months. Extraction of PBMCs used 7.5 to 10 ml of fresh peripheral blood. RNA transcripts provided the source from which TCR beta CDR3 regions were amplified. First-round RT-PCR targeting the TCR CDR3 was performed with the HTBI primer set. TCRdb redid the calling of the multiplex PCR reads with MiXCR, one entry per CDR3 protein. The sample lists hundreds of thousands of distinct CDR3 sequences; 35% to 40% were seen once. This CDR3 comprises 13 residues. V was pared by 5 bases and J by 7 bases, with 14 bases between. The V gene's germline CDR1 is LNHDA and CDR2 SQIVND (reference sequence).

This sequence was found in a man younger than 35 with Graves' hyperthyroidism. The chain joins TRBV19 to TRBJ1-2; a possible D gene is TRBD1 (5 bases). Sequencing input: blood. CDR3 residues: CASSEGTARGYTF. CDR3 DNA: TGTGCCAGTAGTGAAGGGACGGCCCGTGGCTACACCTTC.